This T cell receptor beta chain was captured in a study of TIL therapy for anti-PD-1-resistant metastatic lung cancer. General study points: After infusion, TIL clonotypes partly replaced peripheral T cells and declined over months.

The immunoSEQ assay was v3. Survey-level samples got 2 million to 2.5 million read pairs; deep-level samples got about 5-6.5 million. TCRdb keeps only in-frame clones here, not all; method: immunoSEQ multiplex PCR. This table holds around 30,000 clones, 74% found once. A remark on this clone: Its antigen remains unknown.

This CDR3 contains 16 residues. Germline V gives CDR1 SGDLS, CDR2 YYNGEE. Trimming removed 0 bases from V and 4 bases from J; junction bases left unmatched: 7. Stated time point: pre-treatment sample, taken before nivolumab and TIL therapy. This TCR came from a woman between 30 and 80 years old with non-small cell lung cancer. V gene TRBV9 combines with J gene TRBJ2-1, with 7 positions matching TRBD2. The sequenced sample was blood, obtained at baseline. CDR3 in amino acids: CASSVVAGVSYNEQFF. The CDR3 coding sequence is TGTGCCAGCAGCGTAGTGGCGGGAGTTTCTTACAATGAGCAGTTCTTC.